The entry that follows covers one T cell receptor beta chain sequence. The sample belongs to a study of blood T cell repertoires in COVID-19. Turning to the study itself: Sites in the United States, Italy and Spain provided acute and convalescent COVID-19 samples. Nucleic acid was either cDNA or gDNA, and it came from T cells, B-cell-depleted T cells, or PBMCs.

Participants' own reports of clinical history determined their cohort assignment. The CDR3 runs to 16 residues. Germline V gene sequence: CDR1 LGHNT, CDR2 FRNRAP. The J segment lost 1 base and the V segment lost 0 bases, leaving 2 bases of the junction unmatched. Authors' data handling: Cell counts per sample came from amplifying reference gene primers. Assay used: immunoSEQ multiplex PCR; TCRdb lists only in-frame clones, some missing. The DNA gave D and trimming, while V, J and clone size come from that table. Here the sample spans approximately 250,000 clones, 88% being singletons. This clonotype originated in a woman between 40 and 55 years old who had been exposed to COVID-19. The chain is built from TRBV12-5 and TRBJ2-2, with TRBD1 matching over 7 bases. Material for sequencing was PBMCs or T cells enriched from blood (not recorded which). This CDR3 is CASGLVGGGNTGELFF. CDR3 DNA: TGTGCTAGTGGTTTGGTAGGGGGCGGGAACACCGGGGAGCTGTTTTTT.